These 23 T cell receptor beta chains were sequenced from one sample in a study of tumor-infiltrating lymphocytes in primary liver carcinoma. A constant-region primer served to make TCR beta cDNA from about 0.5 ug total RNA. Libraries for TCR beta were built through three nested multiplex PCR rounds, which together made up a slightly modified ARM-PCR procedure. The two initial PCR rounds, nine to eleven cycles each, used TRBV1-TRBV30 forward and C-beta reverse primers. TCRdb re-analysed the multiplex PCR reads in MiXCR, keeping a single row per CDR3 protein. Of 60,000 to 90,000 distinct CDR3 sequences detected, almost 70% appear once; the ten largest clones hold about a quarter. It was from about 19-30 mg of unsorted bulk tissue that RNA and DNA were co-extracted. Sequenced: liver tumor tissue from sampling region 4. Subset here: tumor region T4, right-lateral pole. The source is a man aged 40-50 years with primary liver carcinoma and hepatitis B virus infection.

With regard to this clonotype: An end of the junction does not agree with germline; a read error may underlie this. This chain joins TRBV14 and TRBJ2-5; D is tentatively TRBD1 or TRBD2 (5 bases each). The CDR3 extends over 15 amino acids. The V gene's germline CDR1 is SGHDN and CDR2 FVKESK. CDR3: CASNLDPGPQETQYF. Here the CDR3 DNA reads TGTGCTAGCAACCTAGACCCGGGACCCCAAGAGACCCAGTACTTC.

This clonotype was seen many times. The chain employs TRBV29-1 and TRBJ2-5; 7 nucleotides agree with TRBD1. Germline CDR1 and CDR2: SQVTM and ANQGSEA. The CDR3 contains 14 residues. Unmatched junction bases numbered 7, after V lost 6 bases and J lost 0 bases. CDR3: CSVLGTAYQETQYF. As DNA, the CDR3 is TGCAGCGTACTCGGGACAGCCTACCAAGAGACCCAGTACTTC.

About this clonotype: One end of the junction fails to match germline, which may point to a read error. The rearrangement links TRBV29-1 to TRBJ2-1, with D perhaps TRBD2 (5 bases). This CDR3 comprises 13 residues. Per the germline V gene, CDR1 is SQVTM and CDR2 is ANQGSEA. This chain's CDR3 is CSVEETVGNEQFF. In DNA, the CDR3 is TGTAGCGTTGAAGAGACCGTTGGAAATGAGCAGTTCTTC.

This clonotype was counted only a few times. At one boundary the junction diverges from the germline segment, which might be a read error. The chain uses TRBV14 and TRBJ2-1; no clear D. Germline V gene sequence: CDR1 SGHDN, CDR2 FVKESK. CDR3 length equals 12 residues. CDR3 region: CAGSRNYNEQFF. The CDR3 DNA reads as TGTGCCGGCAGCCGGAACTACAACGAGCAGTTCTTC.

J is TRBJ1-1 and V is TRBV12-3 or TRBV12-4; weak D call: TRBD1 (5 bases). The V and J ends lost 7 bases and 4 bases respectively, with 19 bases between them. This CDR3 contains 15 residues. CDR3 protein: CASNFRGEGVTEAFF. CDR3 DNA sequence: TGTGCCAGCAATTTTAGGGGAGAGGGCGTCACTGAAGCTTTCTTT.

To note about this clonotype: The CDR3 ends on some other residue instead of the conserved phenylalanine or tryptophan, so this is likely a read error. The chain uses TRBV6-1 and TRBJ2-1; 12 positions agree with TRBD2. The CDR3 is 15 amino acids. Germline V lookup: CDR1 MNHNS, CDR2 SASEGT. CDR3 sequence: CAISDLAGGRDEQFL. In DNA, the CDR3 is TGTGCCATCAGTGACCTAGCGGGAGGGCGCGATGAGCAGTTCCTC.

The chain links TRBV4-2 to TRBJ2-6, with D perhaps matching TRBD1 (5 bases). This CDR3 is built from 15 residues. CDR1 is LGHNA and CDR2 is YNFKEQ in the germline V gene. The ends were cut back, 4 bases at V and 1 base at J, with 8 bases in the middle. The CDR3 DNA sequence: TGTGCCAGCAGCCGGACAAGATCTGGGGCCAACGTCCTGACTTTC. Its translation is CASSRTRSGANVLTF.

This clonotype was observed a single time. It is likely a read error, because the conserved phenylalanine at the end of the CDR3 is missing. The J gene is TRBJ2-5, the V gene TRBV4-1, with D unresolved. CDR3 length: 16 amino acids. Trimming stripped 1 base from V and 1 base from J, with 13 bases between. Germline V gives CDR1 MGHRA, CDR2 YSYEKL. CDR3 in amino acids: CASSQVVQRFQETQYS. The CDR3 DNA is TGCGCCAGCAGCCAAGTGGTACAGCGATTCCAAGAGACCCAGTACTCC.

Ten or more counts support this clonotype. The rearrangement links TRBV4-1 to TRBJ2-5; maybe TRBD2 (6 bases). Trimming removed 0 bases from V and 5 bases from J, with 10 bases in between. CDR1 MGHRA and CDR2 YSYEKL come from the germline V gene. CDR3 length equals 14 residues. The CDR3 DNA is TGCGCCAGCAGCCAAGATATGCTAGCGGAGACCCAGTACTTC. Its protein product is CASSQDMLAETQYF.

As regards this clonotype: A clone one base away is much larger, so this may be a read error. The CDR3 here is CANSPRGAANQETQYF. CDR3 nucleotide sequence: TGTGCCAACAGTCCCCGGGGGGCGGCCAACCAAGAGACCCAGTACTTC. The chain couples TRBV6-6 to TRBJ2-5, with D possibly being TRBD2 (7 bases). In germline, CDR1 is MNHNY, CDR2 SVGAGI (reference sequence). This CDR3 has 16 amino acids.

As for this clonotype: This may be a read error, as it is one base from a much larger clone. V gene TRBV29-1 combines with J gene TRBJ2-3; D unresolved. CDR1 and CDR2 from the germline V gene are SQVTM and ANQGSEA. The CDR3 totals 10 residues. The chain's CDR3 is CGVGIDTQYF. The CDR3 DNA reads as TGCGGCGTTGGCATAGATACGCAGTATTTT.

The chain carries TRBV29-1 and TRBJ2-3; 10 bases match TRBD2. The V gene's germline CDR1 is SQVTM and CDR2 ANQGSEA. V shed 1 base and J 3 bases; nucleotides not matched to a gene: 13. This CDR3 has 18 residues. The CDR3 nucleotides read TGCAGCGTTGAAGGGTCGAGAACGACTAGCGGGCTTACAGATACGCAGTATTTT. This translates into CSVEGSRTTSGLTDTQYF.

Concerning this clonotype: Since a much larger clone is just one base distant, this may be a read error. This chain joins TRBV5-4 and TRBJ2-2; D tentatively reads TRBD1 or TRBD2 (5 bases each). The length of the CDR3 is 15 residues. V lost 2 bases and J lost 3, with 11 bases in between. Germline assignment: CDR1 SGHNT and CDR2 YYREEE (reference sequence). CDR3 residues: CASSFGTHYTGELFF. The CDR3 DNA reads TGTGCCAGCAGCTTCGGGACCCACTACACCGGGGAGCTGTTTTTT. The full variable domain, in which reference TRBV5-4 and TRBJ2-2 provide the parts outside the CDR3, is ETGVTQSPTHLIKTRGQQVTLRCSSQSGHNTVSWYQQALGQGPQFIFQYYREEENGRGNFPPRFSGLQFPNYSSELNVNALELDDSALYLCASSFGTHYTGELFFGEGSRLTVL.

About this clonotype itself: An end of the junction does not agree with germline; a read error may underlie this. This rearrangement joins TRBV11-2 to TRBJ2-2; TRBD2 might be the D (5 bases). The V gene's germline CDR1 is SGHAT and CDR2 FQNNGV. The CDR3 has 17 residues. CDR3 amino acids: CTSSGGPVERNTGELFF. CDR3 DNA sequence: TGTACCAGCAGCGGAGGACCAGTGGAGCGGAACACCGGGGAGCTGTTTTTT.

This chain uses TRBV20-1 with TRBJ1-1; D might be TRBD1 (6 bases). The CDR3 runs to 13 residues. In germline, CDR1 is DFQATT, CDR2 SNEGSKA (reference sequence). The V and J ends lost 5 bases and 2 bases respectively, with 12 bases between them. For the CDR3, the DNA is TGCAGTGCTGCCCGGGACACCAACACTGAAGCTTTCTTT. Its protein product is CSAARDTNTEAFF.

This clonotype was found many times. This chain uses TRBV29-1 with TRBJ1-5; D perhaps matches TRBD1 (5 bases). The CDR3 consists of 13 residues. Trimming stripped 6 bases from V and 6 bases from J, with 15 bases between. Germline V CDR1 and CDR2: SQVTM, ANQGSEA. CDR3 sequence (DNA): TGCAGCGTCCAAGGGCAGGGTGGTCAGCCCCAGCATTTT. This gives the protein CSVQGQGGQPQHF.

Comments on this clonotype: At one end the junction does not follow the germline gene, possibly because of a read error. J is TRBJ2-1 and V is TRBV7-9; 7 nucleotides align to TRBD2. This CDR3 region has 17 residues. The germline V gene encodes CDR1 SEHNR and CDR2 FQNEAQ (reference sequence). CDR3 nucleotide sequence: TGTGCCGGCAGCTTAGCGTTGGGCGGGAGCTCCTACAATGAGCAGTTCTTC. This gives the protein CAGSLALGGSSYNEQFF.

The chain carries TRBV6-7 and TRBJ1-1; TRBD1 agrees at 8 bases. TRBV6-7 is flagged as an ORF with uncertain function. Trimming took 5 bases from V and 2 from J; bases not matched to a gene: 13. The CDR3 is made up of 17 amino acids. The CDR3 loop is CASSHLLGQGGNTEAFF. The DNA for the CDR3 is TGTGCCAGCAGTCACCTCCTCGGACAGGGTGGAAACACTGAAGCTTTCTTT.

This clonotype has only one observation. At one end the junction does not follow the germline gene, possibly because of a read error. CDR3 region: CTSSKTGNNEQFF. Written as DNA, the CDR3 is TGTACCAGCAGCAAGACAGGCAACAATGAACAGTTCTTC. This chain connects TRBV6-5 to TRBJ2-1; maybe TRBD1 (6 bases). This CDR3 has 13 residues. CDR1 is MNHEY, CDR2 SVGAGI, per germline.

In regard to this clonotype: One end of the junction does not line up with germline, which may come from a read error. The chain couples TRBV11-2 to TRBJ1-2, with a tentative D call TRBD1 (5 bases). The CDR3 loop spans 13 amino acids. Germline loops: CDR1 SGHAT, CDR2 FQNNGV. As DNA, the CDR3 is TGCGCCGGCAGCTTAGAGGGGAACTGTGGCTACACCTTC. Its translation: CAGSLEGNCGYTF.

The rearrangement links TRBV19 to TRBJ2-2, with 9 nucleotides matching TRBD2. The CDR3 runs to 15 residues. Germline trimming cut 10 bases from V and 3 bases from J; bases unmatched to any gene: 9. Germline CDR1 reads LNHDA; CDR2 reads SQIVND (reference sequence). CDR3 sequence (DNA): TGTGCCAATAGCTTAGCGGGAGAATACACCGGGGAGCTGTTTTTT. It translates to CANSLAGEYTGELFF.

The table lists this clonotype with a count of one. Relative to the germline gene, one junction end is altered; a read error may explain this. The chain combines TRBV6-2 or TRBV6-3 with TRBJ2-2; D call uncertain. The germline V gene encodes CDR1 MNHEY and CDR2 SVGEGT. The CDR3 sequence is 13 residues long. Here the CDR3 DNA reads TGTGCGAGCAGTCAGTCTGGGATCGGGGAGCTGTTTTTT. This encodes CASSQSGIGELFF.

As concerns this clonotype: A read error may produce the germline difference seen at one junction end. V usage is TRBV6-5 and J usage is TRBJ1-1; 10 nucleotides agree with TRBD1. The CDR3 is made up of 17 amino acids. Germline assignment: CDR1 MNHEY and CDR2 SVGAGI. DNA for the CDR3: TGTGGCAGCAGTTACGATGGGACAGGGGTAGCCTCCACTGAAGCTTTCTTT. Encoded protein: CGSSYDGTGVASTEAFF.